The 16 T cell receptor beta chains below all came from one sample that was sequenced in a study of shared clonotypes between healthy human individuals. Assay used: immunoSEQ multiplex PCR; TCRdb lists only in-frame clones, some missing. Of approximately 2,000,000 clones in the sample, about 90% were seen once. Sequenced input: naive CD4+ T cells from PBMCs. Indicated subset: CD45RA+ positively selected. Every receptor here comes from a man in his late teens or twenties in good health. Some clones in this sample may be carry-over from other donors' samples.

CDR3 protein: CASNLRLTGAVDIQYF. CDR3 in DNA: TGTGCCAGCAACCTCAGATTGACAGGGGCCGTAGACATTCAGTACTTC. V usage is TRBV5-8 and J usage is TRBJ2-4, with 8 bases lining up with TRBD1. The J segment lost 8 bases and the V segment lost 6 bases, leaving 16 bases of the junction unmatched. This CDR3 has 16 residues. Germline CDR1 is SGHTS and CDR2 is YDEGEE.

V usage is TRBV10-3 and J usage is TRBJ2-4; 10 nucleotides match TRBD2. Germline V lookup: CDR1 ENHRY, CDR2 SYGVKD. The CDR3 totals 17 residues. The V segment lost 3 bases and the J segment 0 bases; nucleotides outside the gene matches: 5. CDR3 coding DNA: TGTGCCATCAGTGAAGCGGGAGGGACTGGAGCCAAAAACATTCAGTACTTC. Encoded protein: CAISEAGGTGAKNIQYF.

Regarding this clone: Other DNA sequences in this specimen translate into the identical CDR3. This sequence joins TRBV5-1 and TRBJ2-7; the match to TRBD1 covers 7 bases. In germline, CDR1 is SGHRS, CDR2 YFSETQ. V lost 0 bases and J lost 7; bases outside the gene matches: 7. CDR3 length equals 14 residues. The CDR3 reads CASSLAGAGGEQYF. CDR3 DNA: TGCGCCAGCAGCTTGGCTGGGGCAGGGGGAGAGCAGTACTTC.

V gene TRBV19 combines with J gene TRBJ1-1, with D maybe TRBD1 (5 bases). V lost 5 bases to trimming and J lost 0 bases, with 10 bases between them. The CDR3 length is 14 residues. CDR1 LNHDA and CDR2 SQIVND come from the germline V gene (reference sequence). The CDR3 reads CASSYRYLNTEAFF. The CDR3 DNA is TGTGCCAGTAGTTACAGGTACTTGAACACTGAAGCTTTCTTT.

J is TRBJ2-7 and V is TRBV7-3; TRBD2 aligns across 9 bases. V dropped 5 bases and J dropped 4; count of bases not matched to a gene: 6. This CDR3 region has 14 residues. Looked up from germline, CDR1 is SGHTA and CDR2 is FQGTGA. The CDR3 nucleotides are TGTGCCAGCAGCCCCGTAGCGGGAGAATACGAGCAGTACTTC. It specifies CASSPVAGEYEQYF. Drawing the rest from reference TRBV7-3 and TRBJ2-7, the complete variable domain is GAGVSQTPSNKVTEKGKYVELRCDPISGHTALYWYRQSLGQGPEFLIYFQGTGAADDSGLPNDRFFAVRPEGSVSTLKIQRTERGDSAVYLCASSPVAGEYEQYFGPGTRLTVT.

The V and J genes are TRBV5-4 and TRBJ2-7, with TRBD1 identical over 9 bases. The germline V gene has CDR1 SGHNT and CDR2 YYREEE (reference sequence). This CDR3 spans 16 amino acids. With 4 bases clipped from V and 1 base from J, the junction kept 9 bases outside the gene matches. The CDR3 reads CASSTGQGKTSYEQYF. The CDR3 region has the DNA TGTGCCAGCAGCACGGGACAGGGCAAAACTTCCTACGAGCAGTACTTC. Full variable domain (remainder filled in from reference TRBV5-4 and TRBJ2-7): ETGVTQSPTHLIKTRGQQVTLRCSSQSGHNTVSWYQQALGQGPQFIFQYYREEENGRGNFPPRFSGLQFPNYSSELNVNALELDDSALYLCASSTGQGKTSYEQYFGPGTRLTVT.

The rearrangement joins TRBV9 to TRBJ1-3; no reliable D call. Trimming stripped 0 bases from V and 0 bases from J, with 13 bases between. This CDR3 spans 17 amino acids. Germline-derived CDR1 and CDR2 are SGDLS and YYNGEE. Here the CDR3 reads CASSVEGRQLSGNTIYF. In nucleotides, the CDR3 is TGTGCCAGCAGCGTAGAGGGCCGACAACTCTCTGGAAACACCATATATTTT.

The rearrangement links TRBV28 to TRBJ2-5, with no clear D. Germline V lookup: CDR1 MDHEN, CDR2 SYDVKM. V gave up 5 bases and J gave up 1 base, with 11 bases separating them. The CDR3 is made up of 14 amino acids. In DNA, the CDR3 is TGTGCCAGCAGTATGGGCCGTCGCCAAGAGACCCAGTACTTC. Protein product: CASSMGRRQETQYF.

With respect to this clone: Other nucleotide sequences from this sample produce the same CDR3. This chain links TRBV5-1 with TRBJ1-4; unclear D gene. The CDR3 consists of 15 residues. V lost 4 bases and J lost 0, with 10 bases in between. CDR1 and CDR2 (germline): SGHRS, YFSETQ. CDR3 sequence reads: CASSRLGATNEKLFF. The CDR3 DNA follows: TGCGCCAGCAGCCGCCTAGGAGCAACTAATGAAAAACTGTTTTTT.

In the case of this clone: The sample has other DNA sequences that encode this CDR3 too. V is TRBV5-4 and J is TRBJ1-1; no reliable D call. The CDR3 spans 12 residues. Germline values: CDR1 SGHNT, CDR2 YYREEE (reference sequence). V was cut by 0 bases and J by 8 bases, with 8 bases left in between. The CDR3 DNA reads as TGTGCCAGCAGCTTGGACGGATTAGAAGCTTTCTTT. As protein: CASSLDGLEAFF.

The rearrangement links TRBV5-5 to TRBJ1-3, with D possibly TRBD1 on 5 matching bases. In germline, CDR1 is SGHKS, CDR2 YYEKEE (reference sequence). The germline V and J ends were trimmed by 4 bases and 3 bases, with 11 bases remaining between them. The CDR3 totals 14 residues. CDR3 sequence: CASSHRDFGNTIYF. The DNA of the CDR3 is TGTGCCAGCAGCCACCGGGACTTTGGAAACACCATATATTTT.

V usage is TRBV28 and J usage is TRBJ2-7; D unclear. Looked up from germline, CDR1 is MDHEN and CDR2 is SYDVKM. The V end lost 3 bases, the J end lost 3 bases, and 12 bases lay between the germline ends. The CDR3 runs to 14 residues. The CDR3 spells CASSLNEGYYEQYF. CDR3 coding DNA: TGTGCCAGCAGTTTGAATGAAGGTTACTACGAGCAGTACTTC.

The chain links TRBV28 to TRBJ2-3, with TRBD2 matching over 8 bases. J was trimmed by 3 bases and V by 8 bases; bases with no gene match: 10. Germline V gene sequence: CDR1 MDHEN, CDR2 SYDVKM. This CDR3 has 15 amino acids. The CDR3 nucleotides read TGTGCCAGCCGGCTAGCGGGCCCTGCGACAGATACGCAGTATTTT. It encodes CASRLAGPATDTQYF.

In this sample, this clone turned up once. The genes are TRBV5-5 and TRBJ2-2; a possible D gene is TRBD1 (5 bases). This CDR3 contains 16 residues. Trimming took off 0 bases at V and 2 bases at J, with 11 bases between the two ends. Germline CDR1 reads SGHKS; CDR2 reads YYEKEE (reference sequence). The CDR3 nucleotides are TGTGCCAGCAGCTTGGAAGGGGCCCTTAACACCGGGGAGCTGTTTTTT. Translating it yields CASSLEGALNTGELFF.

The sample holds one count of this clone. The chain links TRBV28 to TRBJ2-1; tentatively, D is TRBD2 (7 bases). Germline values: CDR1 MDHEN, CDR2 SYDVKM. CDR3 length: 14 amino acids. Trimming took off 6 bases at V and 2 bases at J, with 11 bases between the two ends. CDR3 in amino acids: CASRGGGAYNEQFF. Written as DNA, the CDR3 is TGTGCCAGCAGGGGCGGGGGCGCCTACAATGAGCAGTTCTTC.

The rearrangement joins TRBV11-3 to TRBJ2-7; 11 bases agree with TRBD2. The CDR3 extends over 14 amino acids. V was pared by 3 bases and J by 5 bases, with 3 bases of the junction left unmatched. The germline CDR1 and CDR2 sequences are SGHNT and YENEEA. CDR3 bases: TGTGCCAGCAGCTTGACTAGCGGGATCCACGAGCAGTACTTC. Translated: CASSLTSGIHEQYF. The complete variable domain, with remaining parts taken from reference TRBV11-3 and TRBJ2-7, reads EAGVVQSPRYKIIEKKQPVAFWCNPISGHNTLYWYLQNLGQGPELLIRYENEEAVDDSQLPKDRFSAERLKGVDSTLKIQPAELGDSAVYLCASSLTSGIHEQYFGPGTRLTVT.